This T cell receptor (beta chain) came from a study of T cell responses to AZD1222 COVID-19 vaccine (dated by TCRdb to the early 2020s). Notes on the research overall: AZD1222 recipients with second doses at about 4 weeks or about 12 weeks were pooled, because spike-specific TCR depth and breadth did not differ between schedules. A total of around 240 trial participants underwent TCR sequencing, of whom about 200 had received two doses of AZD1222 and 26 had received two doses of the MenACWY control vaccine. Trial participants were enrolled by age into subgroups of 18-55, 56-69 and 70-plus years, and approximately 150, 30 and 60 TCR-sequenced participants, respectively, were included in these subgroups.

This clone occurred once. Its binding antigen is unknown. No clone much larger than this one lies a single base away; base qualities are absent. Paper-wide results and their limitations: Spike-specific TCR breadth and depth rose significantly after two AZD1222 doses compared with day 0 and with MenACWY recipients. In the small 56-69-year group, the increase in depth fell short of significance, most likely because of low power. No day 14 peak-response samples were available, so repertoires were characterized only after the peak T cell response. Most participants were white British and females outnumbered males, and the authors suggested that clonal diversity may have been underestimated. Reportedly, close to half of the unique spike-specific TCRs recognized epitopes lying outside the regions that are mutated in the B.1.351 and B.1.1.7 variants. Conclusions about previously exposed vaccinees are limited, since just 6 or 7 AZD1222 recipients were seropositive for SARS-CoV-2 at baseline. CD4 TCRs associated with the vaccine covered the entire spike protein, and the dominant responses were in regions 160-218 and 743-854.

The time point label here, explained by the study, means: baseline before first vaccination. Samples from vaccinated people were obtained from the UK trials COV001 and COV002, which included a single-blind randomized controlled phase 2/3 trial of AZD1222 (ChAdOx1 nCoV-19) in healthy adults. Trial participant PBMC samples were collected at day 0 and day 28 after the second dose for TCRbeta chain sequencing. Trimming leaves V shorter by 4 bases and J shorter by 0 bases, with the junction holding 1 base beyond the gene matches. The cysteine opens and the phenylalanine closes a CDR3 of 16 amino acids. The CDR3 DNA has 48 bases and is translated from base 1. From the germline V gene, CDR1 is SGHRS and CDR2 is YFSETQ. The CDR3 regions of human TCRbeta chains were subjected to immunosequencing. The authors' analysis ran thus. Repertoire TCRs were checked for matches against a reference library of SARS-CoV-2-specific TCRs that had been generated using the MIRA antigen-specificity platform. Breadth was defined as the fraction of unique TCRs that were SARS-CoV-2-associated. Depth was defined as the fraction of total T cells that were SARS-CoV-2-associated. Using the MIRA data, each spike-specific TCR was assigned both to the spike region to which the TCR was reactive and to a CD4 or CD8 class. Log10-transformed breadth and depth values were compared by one-way ANOVA with Sidak's multiple comparisons tests. TCRdb provides this immuneACCESS table in a form limited to in-frame rearrangements. Some clones are lacking; in checked studies, under half of them reflect an unresolved V gene, and why the rest are absent is not known. That table gives V, J and clone size, and the DNA gave D and trimming. This sample comprises 120,000 or so clones, 90% of them detected only once. The top ten clonotypes cover approximately 7.5% of the sample.

Here the sequenced sample was peripheral blood, taken on day 0 of AZD1222 vaccination. The receptor was derived from an adult in good health. The rearranged chain carries TRBV5-1 and TRBJ2-2; 12 of the junction bases match TRBD2. This receptor has the CDR3 CASSRTSGANTGELFF. The DNA sequence is TGCGCCAGCAGCCGGACTAGCGGGGCGAACACCGGGGAGCTGTTTTTT.